What follows describes a single TCR beta chain. The sample originates from a study of blood T cell repertoires in COVID-19. Study information: Sites in the United States, Italy and Spain provided acute and convalescent COVID-19 samples. T cells, B-cell-depleted T cells, or PBMCs supplied cDNA or gDNA.

The authors' processing: By means of reference gene primer amplification, nucleated cell counts were estimated. Sequencing used immunoSEQ multiplex PCR; TCRdb keeps in-frame clones, though not all of them. That table supplies the V and J calls and clone size; D and trimming were determined from the DNA. The sample contains about 210,000 clones, 82% of which appear only once. The sequenced sample consisted of peripheral blood. The clonotype originates from a woman in her thirties or forties with acute or convalescent COVID-19.

CDR3 sequence reads: CASRTGANEQFF. In DNA, the CDR3 is TGTGCCAGCAGGACAGGGGCCAATGAGCAGTTCTTC. The chain links TRBV27 to TRBJ2-1; TRBD1 matches at 8 bases. Unmatched junction bases numbered 1, after V lost 6 bases and J lost 6 bases. CDR1 and CDR2 from the germline V gene are MNHEY and SMNVEV (reference sequence). This CDR3 is built from 12 residues.